This TCR beta chain came from a study of T-cell reconstitution after alpha-beta-depleted transplantation in children. The CDR3 extends over 14 amino acids. Germline loops: CDR1 DFQATT, CDR2 SNEGSKA (reference sequence). V dropped 4 bases and J dropped 5 bases, with 15 bases sitting between them. The library targeted TCRbeta and was prepared with unique molecular identifiers. TCRdb re-called the PCR reads through MiXCR, storing one row per CDR3 protein. The sample records about 640,000 distinct CDR3 sequences, approximately 16% being singletons. This clonotype was counted only a few times. The clonotype originates from a human donor who donated a stem cell graft to a child with acute myeloid leukemia. The starting material was PBMCs from the stem cell graft donor, obtained from the stem cell graft. This chain connects TRBV20-1 to TRBJ2-1; perhaps TRBD1 as D (6 bases). The DNA of the CDR3 is TGCAGTGCTATACCAGGACAGCTTGACAATGAGCAGTTCTTC. Its translation: CSAIPGQLDNEQFF.